The present T cell receptor (beta chain) was sequenced within a study of T cells expressing NK-cell markers. Background on the study: Sorted CD3+CD56-NKG2C+, CD3+CD56+NKG2C- and CD3+CD56+NKG2C+ T cells were the source of the TCR beta repertoires. Seven of the eight sequenced donors were classified as HCMV-seropositive, and one was classified as seronegative.

What made the TCR beta cDNA was 5'RACE template switching with UMIs. TCRdb reanalyzed the 5' RACE reads, giving one entry per CDR3 protein sequence and no DNA. The sample data list about 430,000 distinct CDR3 sequences. Germline-derived CDR1 and CDR2 are MNHEY and SVGAGI. This CDR3 region has 14 residues. Sequenced material: blood T cells: a sorted CD56 or NKG2C T cell subset, CD4+ or CD8+ T cells, or bulk PBMC T cells (not recorded which). This receptor was identified in a woman between 50 and 59 years old in good health. The chain uses TRBV6-5 and TRBJ1-2. CDR3 sequence reads: CASSYSIINYGYTF.